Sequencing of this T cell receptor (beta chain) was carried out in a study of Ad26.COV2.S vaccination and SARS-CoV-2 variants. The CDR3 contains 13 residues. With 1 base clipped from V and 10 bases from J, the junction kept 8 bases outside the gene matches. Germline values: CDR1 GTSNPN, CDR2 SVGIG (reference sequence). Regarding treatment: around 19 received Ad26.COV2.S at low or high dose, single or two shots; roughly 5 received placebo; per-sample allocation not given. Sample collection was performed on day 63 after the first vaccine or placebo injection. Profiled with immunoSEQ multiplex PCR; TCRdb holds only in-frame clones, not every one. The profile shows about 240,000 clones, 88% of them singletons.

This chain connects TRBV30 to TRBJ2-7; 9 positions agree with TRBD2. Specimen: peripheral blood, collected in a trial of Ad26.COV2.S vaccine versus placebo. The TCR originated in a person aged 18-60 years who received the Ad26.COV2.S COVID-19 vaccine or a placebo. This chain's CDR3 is CAWSAAGGPLQYF. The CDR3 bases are TGTGCCTGGAGTGCAGCGGGGGGCCCCCTCCAGTACTTC. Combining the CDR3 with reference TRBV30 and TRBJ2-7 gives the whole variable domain SQTIHQWPATLVQPVGSPLSLECTVEGTSNPNLYWYRQAAGRGLQLLFYSVGIGQISSEVPQNLSASRPQDRQFILSSKKLLLSDSGFYLCAWSAAGGPLQYFGPGTRLTVT.